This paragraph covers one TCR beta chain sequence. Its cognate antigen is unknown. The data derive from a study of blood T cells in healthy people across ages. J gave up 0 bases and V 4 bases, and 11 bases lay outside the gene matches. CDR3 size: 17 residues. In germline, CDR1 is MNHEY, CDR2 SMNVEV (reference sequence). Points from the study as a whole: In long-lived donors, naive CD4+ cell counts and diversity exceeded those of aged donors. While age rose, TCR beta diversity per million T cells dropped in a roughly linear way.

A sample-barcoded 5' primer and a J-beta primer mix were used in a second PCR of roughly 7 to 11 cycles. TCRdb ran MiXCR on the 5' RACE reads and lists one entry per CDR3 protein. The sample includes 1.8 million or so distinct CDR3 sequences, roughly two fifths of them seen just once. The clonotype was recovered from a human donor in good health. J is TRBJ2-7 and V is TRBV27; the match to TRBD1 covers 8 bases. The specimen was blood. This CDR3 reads CASSSYPQTGVSYEQYF. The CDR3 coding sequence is TGTGCCAGCAGTTCCTACCCCCAGACAGGGGTCTCCTACGAGCAGTACTTC.